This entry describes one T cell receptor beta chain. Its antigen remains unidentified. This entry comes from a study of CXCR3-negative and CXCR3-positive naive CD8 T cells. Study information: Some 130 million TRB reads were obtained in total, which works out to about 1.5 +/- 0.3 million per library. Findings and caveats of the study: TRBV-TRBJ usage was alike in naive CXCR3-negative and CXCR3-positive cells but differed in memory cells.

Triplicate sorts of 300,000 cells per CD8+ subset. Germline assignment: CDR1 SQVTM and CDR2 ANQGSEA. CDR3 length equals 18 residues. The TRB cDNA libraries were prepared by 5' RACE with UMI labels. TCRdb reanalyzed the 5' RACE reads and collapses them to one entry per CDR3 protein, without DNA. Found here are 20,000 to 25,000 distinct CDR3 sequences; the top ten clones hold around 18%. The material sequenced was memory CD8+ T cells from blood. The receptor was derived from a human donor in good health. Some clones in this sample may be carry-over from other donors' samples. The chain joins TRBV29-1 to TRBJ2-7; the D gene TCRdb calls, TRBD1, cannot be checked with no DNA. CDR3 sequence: CSGMGPGRPGGASYEQYF.